The rows below give T cell receptor beta chains drawn from one sample of a study of blood T cells in healthy people across ages. TCRdb processed the 5' RACE reads anew with MiXCR; each CDR3 protein has one entry. The profile covers 600,000 or so distinct CDR3 sequences, with about 21% appearing a single time and around 3.4% taken by the ten largest. Sequencing used blood. These receptors came from a man between 65 and 85 years old in good health. CDR3s include the opening cysteine and the closing phenylalanine or tryptophan. The order of the fields is CDR3 DNA, CDR3 protein, V gene, clone size, J gene, D gene. The D gene is left open where the match is weak. Not all rows give a size; the values are once, few, many and, for expanded clones, a class.

cdr3_nt: TGCGCCAGCAGCCAAGATGATACCCGGGATACGCAGTATTTT; cdr3_aa: CASSQDDTRDTQYF; v_call: TRBV4-3; clone_size: few; j_call: TRBJ2-3; d_call: NA
cdr3_nt: TGTGCCAGCAGCAAAGACGGAGGGGAGACCCAGTACTTC; cdr3_aa: CASSKDGGETQYF; v_call: TRBV21-1; clone_size: many; j_call: TRBJ2-5; d_call: NA
cdr3_nt: TGTGCCATCAGTGAGTCGATCGGGGACACTGAAGCTTTCTTT; cdr3_aa: CAISESIGDTEAFF; v_call: TRBV10-3; clone_size: NA; j_call: TRBJ1-1; d_call: NA
cdr3_nt: TGCGCCAGCAGCCAAGAGACGGATGAAAAACTGTTTTTT; cdr3_aa: CASSQETDEKLFF; v_call: TRBV4-3; clone_size: many; j_call: TRBJ1-4; d_call: NA
cdr3_nt: TGCGCCAGCAGCCAAGAAACAGGGATCGGGGAGCTGTTTTTT; cdr3_aa: CASSQETGIGELFF; v_call: TRBV4-1; clone_size: NA; j_call: TRBJ2-2; d_call: NA
cdr3_nt: TGTGCCATCGGGGACGGTTACTACGAGCAGTACTTC; cdr3_aa: CAIGDGYYEQYF; v_call: TRBV10-3; clone_size: NA; j_call: TRBJ2-7; d_call: NA
cdr3_nt: TGTGCCGGTAGGCTAGGAGGGAGTGATACGCAGTATTTT; cdr3_aa: CAGRLGGSDTQYF; v_call: TRBV19; clone_size: NA; j_call: TRBJ2-3; d_call: NA
cdr3_nt: TGTGCCAGCAGGGACAGGAACCAAGAGACCCAGTACTTC; cdr3_aa: CASRDRNQETQYF; v_call: TRBV6-2/TRBV6-3; clone_size: few; j_call: TRBJ2-5; d_call: TRBD1
cdr3_nt: TGTGCCAGCAGCTCCACAGGGGCCTGGGGTGAAGCTTTCTTT; cdr3_aa: CASSSTGAWGEAFF; v_call: TRBV7-9; clone_size: NA; j_call: TRBJ1-1; d_call: TRBD1
cdr3_nt: TGTGCCAGCAGCTTAAGCGGGGGACTAGCGGGAGCACATGAGCAGTTCTTC; cdr3_aa: CASSLSGGLAGAHEQFF; v_call: TRBV7-2; clone_size: NA; j_call: TRBJ2-1; d_call: TRBD2
cdr3_nt: TGTGCCAGCAGTGTGGCGGGTGGATACACCGGGGAGCTGTTTTTT; cdr3_aa: CASSVAGGYTGELFF; v_call: TRBV2; clone_size: many; j_call: TRBJ2-2; d_call: NA
cdr3_nt: TGTGCCAGCAGCTGGGACACGGTTCTGACCCAGTACTTC; cdr3_aa: CASSWDTVLTQYF; v_call: TRBV6-2/TRBV6-3; clone_size: few; j_call: TRBJ2-5; d_call: NA
cdr3_nt: TGTGCCAGCAGCTTAAGGGGACAGCGGATGTACCAAGAGACCCAGTACTTC; cdr3_aa: CASSLRGQRMYQETQYF; v_call: TRBV7-9; clone_size: NA; j_call: TRBJ2-5; d_call: TRBD1
cdr3_nt: TGTGCCAGCAGCCCCGGGTGGGGGAGTGAGACCCAGTACTTC; cdr3_aa: CASSPGWGSETQYF; v_call: TRBV7-2; clone_size: few; j_call: TRBJ2-5; d_call: NA
cdr3_nt: TGTGCCAGTCGCCTGGGACATAATTCACCCCTCCACTTT; cdr3_aa: CASRLGHNSPLHF; v_call: TRBV19; clone_size: NA; j_call: TRBJ1-6; d_call: NA
cdr3_nt: TGTGCCAGCAGCTCCGCGGGAGGCCTAGACTACGAGCAGTACTTC; cdr3_aa: CASSSAGGLDYEQYF; v_call: TRBV7-2; clone_size: NA; j_call: TRBJ2-7; d_call: TRBD2
cdr3_nt: TGCGCCAGCAGCTTTAGCGGGGACGTCACAGATACGCAGTATTTT; cdr3_aa: CASSFSGDVTDTQYF; v_call: TRBV5-1; clone_size: few; j_call: TRBJ2-3; d_call: TRBD2
cdr3_nt: TGTGCCAGCAGCTTAGAGGTTACCTACGAGCAGTACTTC; cdr3_aa: CASSLEVTYEQYF; v_call: TRBV7-9; clone_size: many; j_call: TRBJ2-7; d_call: NA
cdr3_nt: TGTGCCAGCAGTTTCGTCTTTTCCACTACCAATGAGCAGTTCTTC; cdr3_aa: CASSFVFSTTNEQFF; v_call: TRBV28; clone_size: NA; j_call: TRBJ2-1; d_call: NA
cdr3_nt: TGTGCCAGCAGCTTGGCCGCGAGAAACACTGAAGCTCTCTTT; cdr3_aa: CASSLAARNTEALF; v_call: TRBV5-6; clone_size: NA; j_call: TRBJ1-1; d_call: NA
cdr3_nt: TGCAGCGGAGAGATTCTCAGTGAGCAGTTCTTC; cdr3_aa: CSGEILSEQFF; v_call: TRBV29-1; clone_size: many; j_call: TRBJ2-1; d_call: NA
cdr3_nt: TGTGCCAGCAGCTTACAAGCGGACTCCTACAATGAGCAGTTCTTC; cdr3_aa: CASSLQADSYNEQFF; v_call: TRBV7-3; clone_size: NA; j_call: TRBJ2-1; d_call: NA
cdr3_nt: TGTGCCAGCAGTTCGGTTCCGGGGCGCACAGATACGCAGTATTTT; cdr3_aa: CASSSVPGRTDTQYF; v_call: TRBV6-2/TRBV6-3; clone_size: NA; j_call: TRBJ2-3; d_call: NA
cdr3_nt: TGCGCCAGCAGCAGCCCGGAGGGTAACACCGGGGAGCTGTTTTTT; cdr3_aa: CASSSPEGNTGELFF; v_call: TRBV5-1; clone_size: few; j_call: TRBJ2-2; d_call: NA
cdr3_nt: TGTGCCAGCAAAACGGGGCAGGGCGGTGAAAAACTGTTTTTT; cdr3_aa: CASKTGQGGEKLFF; v_call: TRBV6-2/TRBV6-3; clone_size: NA; j_call: TRBJ1-4; d_call: NA
cdr3_nt: TGTGCCAGCAGCGTAGGGGTAGCGGATAACACCGGGGAGCTGTTTTTT; cdr3_aa: CASSVGVADNTGELFF; v_call: TRBV9; clone_size: NA; j_call: TRBJ2-2; d_call: NA
cdr3_nt: TGCGGTGCTAGACCAGGGACGGAGGCCCAGTACTTC; cdr3_aa: CGARPGTEAQYF; v_call: TRBV20-1; clone_size: NA; j_call: TRBJ2-5; d_call: NA
cdr3_nt: TGTGCCAGCAACACCCACCCCTGGAAGACCCAGTACTTC; cdr3_aa: CASNTHPWKTQYF; v_call: TRBV3-1; clone_size: NA; j_call: TRBJ2-5; d_call: NA
cdr3_nt: TGTGCCAGCTCATTCCACGGACAGTTCCAAGAGACCCAGTACTTC; cdr3_aa: CASSFHGQFQETQYF; v_call: TRBV7-3; clone_size: few; j_call: TRBJ2-5; d_call: NA
cdr3_nt: TGTGCCAGTAGTTTCACCAATGAGCAGTTCTTC; cdr3_aa: CASSFTNEQFF; v_call: TRBV19; clone_size: NA; j_call: TRBJ2-1; d_call: NA
cdr3_nt: TGCAGCCTCCGGGACAGACACACCGGGGAGCTGTTTTTT; cdr3_aa: CSLRDRHTGELFF; v_call: TRBV29-1; clone_size: NA; j_call: TRBJ2-2; d_call: TRBD1
cdr3_nt: TGTGCCAGCAGTTCACTCGGACAGGGACTAGCCAAAAACATTCAGTACTTC; cdr3_aa: CASSSLGQGLAKNIQYF; v_call: TRBV6-5; clone_size: few; j_call: TRBJ2-4; d_call: TRBD1
cdr3_nt: TGTGCCAGCAGCTTAGTGCCAGGGGCAGGCTATGGCTACACCTTC; cdr3_aa: CASSLVPGAGYGYTF; v_call: TRBV7-2; clone_size: many; j_call: TRBJ1-2; d_call: NA
cdr3_nt: TGTGCCAGCAGTGCGGCTCCTTTTAGGACAGATACGCAGTATTTT; cdr3_aa: CASSAAPFRTDTQYF; v_call: TRBV2; clone_size: few; j_call: TRBJ2-3; d_call: NA
cdr3_nt: TGCAGTGCTAGAGTGGTCCATGAGCAGTTCTTC; cdr3_aa: CSARVVHEQFF; v_call: TRBV20-1; clone_size: few; j_call: TRBJ2-1; d_call: NA
cdr3_nt: TGCGGCGTTGTTCCCAGCGGGAGGACCCACAATGAGCAGTTCTTC; cdr3_aa: CGVVPSGRTHNEQFF; v_call: TRBV29-1; clone_size: NA; j_call: TRBJ2-1; d_call: TRBD2
cdr3_nt: TGCAGTGCTCGAAGGGGAGAAGGGCCTTACGAGCAGCACTTC; cdr3_aa: CSARRGEGPYEQHF; v_call: TRBV20-1; clone_size: NA; j_call: TRBJ2-7; d_call: NA
cdr3_nt: TGCAGTGCTAGAGAATACAGGGGGATATCTGGCTACACCTTC; cdr3_aa: CSAREYRGISGYTF; v_call: TRBV20-1; clone_size: NA; j_call: TRBJ1-2; d_call: TRBD1
cdr3_nt: TGCAGTGCTAGAGCTGGGTATGAGCAGTTCTTC; cdr3_aa: CSARAGYEQFF; v_call: TRBV20-1; clone_size: many; j_call: TRBJ2-1; d_call: NA
cdr3_nt: TGTGCCAGCAGTATCAGGGGTTTCCAAGAGACCCAGTACTTC; cdr3_aa: CASSIRGFQETQYF; v_call: TRBV12-3/TRBV12-4; clone_size: NA; j_call: TRBJ2-5; d_call: NA
cdr3_nt: TGTGCCAGCGTGGACAGGGAGGCTCAGCCCCAGCATTTT; cdr3_aa: CASVDREAQPQHF; v_call: TRBV6-1; clone_size: NA; j_call: TRBJ1-5; d_call: TRBD1
cdr3_nt: TGCAGTGCTAGGAAGGGGGCAACGTTGCGGGAGACCCAGTACTTC; cdr3_aa: CSARKGATLRETQYF; v_call: TRBV20-1; clone_size: NA; j_call: TRBJ2-5; d_call: TRBD1
cdr3_nt: TGCGCCAGCAGCCAAGAGAGCCAGGGGGCTTTTGAGACCCAGTACTTC; cdr3_aa: CASSQESQGAFETQYF; v_call: TRBV4-3; clone_size: few; j_call: TRBJ2-5; d_call: TRBD1